This TCR beta chain was recovered during a study of beta chain features in type 1 diabetes. Whole-study results and caveats: The study found that naive, central memory and Treg TCRB repertoires appeared more similar in patients than in healthy donors.

Per donor, one heparinised blood draw averaged about 100 mL. Populations obtained by sorting all exceeded 95% purity. V lost 4 bases and J 4 bases, leaving 14 bases between the germline ends. CDR1 and CDR2 from the germline V gene are MNHNS and SASEGT. CDR3 length: 15 residues. Sequenced material consisted of expressed TCRB transcripts (all of the isolated RNA was reverse transcribed). TCRdb's table, derived via immunoSEQ multiplex PCR, lists solely in-frame clones and lacks some. The profile shows some 220,000 clones, 11% of them singletons. With regard to this clone: Its antigen is not known.

Input material: central memory CD4+ T cells from blood. The sequence came from a man younger than 35 in good health. The gene calls are TRBV6-1 and TRBJ1-3; D is perhaps TRBD1 (6 bases). Here the CDR3 DNA reads TGTGCCAGCAGTGGGCACAGGGATCCAGGAAACACCATATATTTT. Translating gives CASSGHRDPGNTIYF.